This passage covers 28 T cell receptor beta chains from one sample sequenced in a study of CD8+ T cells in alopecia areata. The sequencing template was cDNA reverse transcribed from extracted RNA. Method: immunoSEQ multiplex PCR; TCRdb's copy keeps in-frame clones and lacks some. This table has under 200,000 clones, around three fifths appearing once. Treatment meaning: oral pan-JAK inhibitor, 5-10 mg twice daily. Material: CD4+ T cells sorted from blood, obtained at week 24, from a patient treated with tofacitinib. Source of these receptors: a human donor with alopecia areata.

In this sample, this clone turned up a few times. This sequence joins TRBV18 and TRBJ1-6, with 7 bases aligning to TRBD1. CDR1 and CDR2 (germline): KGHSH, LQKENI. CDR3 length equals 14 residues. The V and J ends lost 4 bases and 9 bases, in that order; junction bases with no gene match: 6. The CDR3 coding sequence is TGTGCCAGCTCACTTGACAGGGAGAGTTCACCCCTCCACTTT. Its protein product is CASSLDRESSPLHF.

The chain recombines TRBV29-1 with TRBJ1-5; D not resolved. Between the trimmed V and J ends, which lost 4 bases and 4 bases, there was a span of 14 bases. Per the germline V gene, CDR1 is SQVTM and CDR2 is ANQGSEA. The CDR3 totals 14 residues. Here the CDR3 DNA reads TGCAGCGTTGCGGCGGGTTCCGGGAATCAGCCCCAGCATTTT. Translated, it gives CSVAAGSGNQPQHF.

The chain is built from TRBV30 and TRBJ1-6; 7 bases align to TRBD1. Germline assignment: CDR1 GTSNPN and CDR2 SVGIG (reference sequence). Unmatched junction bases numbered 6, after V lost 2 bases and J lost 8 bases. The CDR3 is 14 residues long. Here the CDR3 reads CAWSREGAYSPLHF. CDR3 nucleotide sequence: TGTGCCTGGAGTAGAGAGGGGGCATATTCACCCCTCCACTTT.

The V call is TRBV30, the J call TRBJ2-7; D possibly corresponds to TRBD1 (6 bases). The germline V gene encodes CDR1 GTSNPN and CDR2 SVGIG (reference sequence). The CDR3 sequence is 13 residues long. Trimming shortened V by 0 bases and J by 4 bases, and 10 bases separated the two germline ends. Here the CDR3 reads CAWSVSRGYEQYF. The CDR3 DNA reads TGTGCCTGGAGTGTAAGTAGGGGGTACGAGCAGTACTTC.

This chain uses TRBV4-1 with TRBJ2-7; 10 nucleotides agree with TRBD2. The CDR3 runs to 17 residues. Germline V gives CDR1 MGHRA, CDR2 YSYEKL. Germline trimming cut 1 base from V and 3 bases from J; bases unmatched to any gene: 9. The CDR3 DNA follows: TGCGCCAGCAGCCAAGTTGATAGCGGGGGGCTTATCTACGAGCAGTACTTC. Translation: CASSQVDSGGLIYEQYF.

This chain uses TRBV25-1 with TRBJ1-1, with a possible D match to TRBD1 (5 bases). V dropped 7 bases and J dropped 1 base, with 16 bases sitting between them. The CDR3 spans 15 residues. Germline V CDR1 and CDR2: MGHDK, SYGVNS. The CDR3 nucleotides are TGTGCCAGCACCCGAGTGGGGGGAAGGAACACTGAAGCTTTCTTT. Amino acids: CASTRVGGRNTEAFF.

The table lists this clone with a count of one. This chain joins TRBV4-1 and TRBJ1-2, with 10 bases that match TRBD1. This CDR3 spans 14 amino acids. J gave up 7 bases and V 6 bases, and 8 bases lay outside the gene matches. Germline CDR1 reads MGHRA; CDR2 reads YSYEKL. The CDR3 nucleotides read TGCGCCAGCAGTAACCTGGGACAGGGGATTGGCTACACCTTC. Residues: CASSNLGQGIGYTF.

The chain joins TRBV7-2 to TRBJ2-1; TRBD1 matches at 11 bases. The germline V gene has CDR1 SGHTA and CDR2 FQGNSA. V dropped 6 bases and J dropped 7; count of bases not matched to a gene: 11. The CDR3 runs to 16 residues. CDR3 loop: CASRLTGTGGGNEQFF. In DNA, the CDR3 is TGTGCCAGCAGGTTGACCGGGACAGGGGGAGGAAATGAGCAGTTCTTC.

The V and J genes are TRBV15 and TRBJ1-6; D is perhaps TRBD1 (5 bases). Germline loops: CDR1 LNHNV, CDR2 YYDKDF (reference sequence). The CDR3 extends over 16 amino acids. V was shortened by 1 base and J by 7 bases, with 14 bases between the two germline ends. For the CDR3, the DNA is TGTGCCACCAGCAGAGTGGACGGGGGAGCGAATTCACCCCTCCACTTT. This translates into CATSRVDGGANSPLHF.

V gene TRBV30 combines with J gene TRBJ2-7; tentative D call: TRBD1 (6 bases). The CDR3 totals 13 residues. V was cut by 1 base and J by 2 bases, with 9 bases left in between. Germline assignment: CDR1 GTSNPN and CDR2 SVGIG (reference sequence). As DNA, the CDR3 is TGTGCCTGGAGTGCCCAGGGGCCCTACGAGCAGTACTTC. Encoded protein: CAWSAQGPYEQYF.

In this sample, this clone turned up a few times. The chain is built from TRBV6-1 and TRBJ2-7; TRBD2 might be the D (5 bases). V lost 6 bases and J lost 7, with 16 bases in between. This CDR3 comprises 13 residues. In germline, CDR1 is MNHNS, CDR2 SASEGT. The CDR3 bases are TGTGCCAGCAGCGCTACATATCGCGGGGAGCAGTACTTC. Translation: CASSATYRGEQYF.

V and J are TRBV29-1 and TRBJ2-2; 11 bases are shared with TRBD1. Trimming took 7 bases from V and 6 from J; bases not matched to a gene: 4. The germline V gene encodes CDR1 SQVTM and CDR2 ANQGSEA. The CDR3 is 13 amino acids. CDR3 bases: TGCAGCGGCGGACAGGGGGCCCCCGGGGAGCTGTTTTTT. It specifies CSGGQGAPGELFF.

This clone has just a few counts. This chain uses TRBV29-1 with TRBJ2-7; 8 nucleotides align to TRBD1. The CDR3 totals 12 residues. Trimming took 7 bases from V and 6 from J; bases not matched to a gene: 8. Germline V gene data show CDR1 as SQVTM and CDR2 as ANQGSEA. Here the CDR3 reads CSAADRGGEQYF. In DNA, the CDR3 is TGCAGCGCGGCCGACAGGGGCGGCGAGCAGTACTTC.

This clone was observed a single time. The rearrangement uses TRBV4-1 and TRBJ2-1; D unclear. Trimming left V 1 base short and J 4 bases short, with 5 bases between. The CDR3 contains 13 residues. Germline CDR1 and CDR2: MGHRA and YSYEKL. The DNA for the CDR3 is TGCGCCAGCAGCCAAGCAGGTTACAATGAGCAGTTCTTC. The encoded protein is CASSQAGYNEQFF.

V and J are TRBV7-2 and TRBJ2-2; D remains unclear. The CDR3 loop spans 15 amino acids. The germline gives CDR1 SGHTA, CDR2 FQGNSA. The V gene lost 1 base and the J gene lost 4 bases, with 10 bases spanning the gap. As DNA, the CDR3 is TGTGCCAGCAGCTTAGACGGCGCGATCACCGGGGAGCTGTTTTTT. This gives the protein CASSLDGAITGELFF. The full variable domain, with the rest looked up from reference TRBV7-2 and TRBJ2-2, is GAGVSQSPSNKVTEKGKDVELRCDPISGHTALYWYRQSLGQGLEFLIYFQGNSAPDKSGLPSDRFSAERTGGSVSTLTIQRTQQEDSAVYLCASSLDGAITGELFFGEGSRLTVL.

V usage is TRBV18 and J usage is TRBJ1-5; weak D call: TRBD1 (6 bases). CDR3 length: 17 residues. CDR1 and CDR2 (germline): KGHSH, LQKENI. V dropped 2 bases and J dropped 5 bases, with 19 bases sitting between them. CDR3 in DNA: TGTGCCAGCTCACCAACGCCCGGGACAAGGGTCGATCAGCCCCAGCATTTT. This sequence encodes CASSPTPGTRVDQPQHF. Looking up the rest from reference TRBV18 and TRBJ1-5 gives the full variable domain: NAGVMQNPRHLVRRRGQEARLRCSPMKGHSHVYWYRQLPEEGLKFMVYLQKENIIDESGMPKERFSAEFPKEGPSILRIQQVVRGDSAAYFCASSPTPGTRVDQPQHFGDGTRLSIL.

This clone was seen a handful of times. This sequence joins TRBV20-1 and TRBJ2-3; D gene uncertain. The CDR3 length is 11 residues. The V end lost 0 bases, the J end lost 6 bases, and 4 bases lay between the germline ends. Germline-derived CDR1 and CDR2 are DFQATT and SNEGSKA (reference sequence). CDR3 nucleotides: TGCAGTGCTAGAGAGGGGGATACGCAGTATTTT. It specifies CSAREGDTQYF.

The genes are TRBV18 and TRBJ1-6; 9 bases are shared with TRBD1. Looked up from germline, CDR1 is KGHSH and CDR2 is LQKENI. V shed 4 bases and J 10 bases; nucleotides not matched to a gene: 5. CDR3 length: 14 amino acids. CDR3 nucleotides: TGTGCCAGCTCACAGGGACAGGGAAGCTCACCCCTCCACTTT. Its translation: CASSQGQGSSPLHF. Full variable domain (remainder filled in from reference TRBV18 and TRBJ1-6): NAGVMQNPRHLVRRRGQEARLRCSPMKGHSHVYWYRQLPEEGLKFMVYLQKENIIDESGMPKERFSAEFPKEGPSILRIQQVVRGDSAAYFCASSQGQGSSPLHFGNGTRLTVT.

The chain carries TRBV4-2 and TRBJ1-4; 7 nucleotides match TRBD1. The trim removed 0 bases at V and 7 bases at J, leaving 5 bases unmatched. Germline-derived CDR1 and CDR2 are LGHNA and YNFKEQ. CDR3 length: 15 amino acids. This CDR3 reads CASSQDMTGSEKLFF. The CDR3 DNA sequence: TGTGCCAGCAGCCAAGATATGACAGGGTCTGAAAAACTGTTTTTT.

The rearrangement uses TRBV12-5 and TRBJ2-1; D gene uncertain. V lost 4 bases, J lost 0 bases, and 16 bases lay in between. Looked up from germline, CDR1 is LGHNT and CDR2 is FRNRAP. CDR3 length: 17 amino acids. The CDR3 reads CASGSRVWQSSYNEQFF. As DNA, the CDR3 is TGTGCTAGTGGTTCCCGCGTTTGGCAGAGCTCCTACAATGAGCAGTTCTTC.

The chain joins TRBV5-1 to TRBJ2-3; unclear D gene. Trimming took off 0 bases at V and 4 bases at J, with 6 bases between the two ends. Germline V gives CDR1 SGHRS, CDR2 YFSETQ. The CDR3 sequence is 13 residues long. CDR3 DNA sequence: TGCGCCAGCAGCTTGGACACTTCAGATACGCAGTATTTT. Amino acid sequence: CASSLDTSDTQYF.

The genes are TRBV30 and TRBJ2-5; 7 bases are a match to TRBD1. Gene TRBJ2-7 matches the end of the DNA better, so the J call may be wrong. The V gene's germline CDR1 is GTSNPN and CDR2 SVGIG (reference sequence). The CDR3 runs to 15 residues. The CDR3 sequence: CAWSVRFLRDSEQYF. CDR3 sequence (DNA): TGTGCCTGGAGTGTACGGTTTCTAAGGGACAGCGAGCAGTACTTC.

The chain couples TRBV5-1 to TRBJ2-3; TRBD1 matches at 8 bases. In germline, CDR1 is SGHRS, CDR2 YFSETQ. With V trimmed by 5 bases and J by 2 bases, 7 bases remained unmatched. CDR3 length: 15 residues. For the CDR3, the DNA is TGCGCCAGCAGACCAGGACAGGGTTTCACAGATACGCAGTATTTT. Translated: CASRPGQGFTDTQYF.

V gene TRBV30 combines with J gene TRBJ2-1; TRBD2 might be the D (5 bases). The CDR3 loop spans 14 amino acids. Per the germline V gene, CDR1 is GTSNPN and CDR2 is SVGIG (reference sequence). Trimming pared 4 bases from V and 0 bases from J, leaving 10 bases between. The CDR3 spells CAWTHGGSYNEQFF. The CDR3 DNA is TGTGCCTGGACCCACGGAGGCTCCTACAATGAGCAGTTCTTC.

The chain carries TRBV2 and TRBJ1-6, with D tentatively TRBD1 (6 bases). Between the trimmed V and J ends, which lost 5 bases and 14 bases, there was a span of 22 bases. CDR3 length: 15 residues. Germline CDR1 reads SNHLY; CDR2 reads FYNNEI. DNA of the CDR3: TGTGCCAGCAGTCCAGGGGAGGTGGAACGTTCGGCCCTCCACTTT. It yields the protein CASSPGEVERSALHF.

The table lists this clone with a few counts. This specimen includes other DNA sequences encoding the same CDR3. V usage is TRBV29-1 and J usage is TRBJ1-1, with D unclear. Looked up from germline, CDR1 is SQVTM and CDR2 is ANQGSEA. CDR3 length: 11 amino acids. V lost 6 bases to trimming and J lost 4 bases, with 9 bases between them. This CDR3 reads CSVVGVTEAFF. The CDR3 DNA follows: TGCAGCGTCGTTGGGGTCACTGAAGCTTTCTTT.

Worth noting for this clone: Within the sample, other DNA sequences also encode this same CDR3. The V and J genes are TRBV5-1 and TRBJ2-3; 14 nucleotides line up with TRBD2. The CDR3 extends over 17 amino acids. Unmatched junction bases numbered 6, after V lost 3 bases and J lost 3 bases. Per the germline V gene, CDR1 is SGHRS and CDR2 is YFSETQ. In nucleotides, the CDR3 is TGCGCCAGCAGCTCCCGGACTAGCGGGGGGAGAACAGATACGCAGTATTTT. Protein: CASSSRTSGGRTDTQYF.

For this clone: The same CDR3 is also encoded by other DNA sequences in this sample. CDR3 amino acids: CASSSKETQYF. For the CDR3, the DNA is TGCGCCAGCAGCTCAAAAGAGACCCAGTACTTC. This rearrangement joins TRBV5-1 to TRBJ2-5; D gene uncertain. Trimming pared 3 bases from V and 3 bases from J, leaving 3 bases between. Germline lookup yields CDR1 SGHRS and CDR2 YFSETQ. The CDR3 loop spans 11 amino acids.